These 17 T cell receptor beta chains share one sample of origin, sequenced in a study of T-cell memory formation after mild COVID-19. TCRdb reprocessed the 5' RACE reads via MiXCR and lists one record per CDR3 protein. Of hundreds of thousands of distinct CDR3 sequences in the sample, around 28% are singletons; the top ten hold roughly 13%. Sequencing input: PBMCs or a T cell subset sorted from them (not recorded which). These receptors originate from an adult woman who had mild COVID-19 (a few samples of this study predate the infection). Cell type and time point are not known.

This clonotype has only one observation. The gene calls are TRBV10-3 and TRBJ1-6, with 9 nucleotides matching TRBD1. Germline CDR1 is ENHRY and CDR2 is SYGVKD. This CDR3 has 18 residues. The junction had 13 bases not matched to a gene; V was cut back by 10 bases and J by 0 bases. The CDR3 sequence: CATLGGQGLSSYNSPLHF. The CDR3, as DNA: TGTGCCACCTTAGGGGGACAGGGCCTGAGCTCCTATAATTCACCCCTCCACTTT.

The chain combines TRBV5-1 with TRBJ2-1, with D tentatively TRBD1 (5 bases). Trimming cost V 0 bases and J 7 bases, with 14 bases left between them. CDR1 and CDR2 (germline): SGHRS, YFSETQ. CDR3 length equals 15 residues. The CDR3, as DNA: TGCGCCAGCAGCTTGGTCCCAGGGCCTACAAATGAGCAGTTCTTC. Its translation is CASSLVPGPTNEQFF.

The V call is TRBV4-1, the J call TRBJ2-1; no reliable D call. Per germline, CDR1 MGHRA and CDR2 YSYEKL. V lost 3 bases to trimming and J lost 7 bases, with 10 bases between them. The CDR3 has 13 amino acids. The CDR3 bases are TGCGCCAGCAGCCAGGTCGGACGGAATGAGCAGTTCTTC. Its protein is CASSQVGRNEQFF.

The chain joins TRBV11-3 to TRBJ2-1; the D call may be TRBD1 or TRBD2 (5 bases each). CDR1 SGHNT and CDR2 YENEEA come from the germline V gene. This CDR3 is built from 16 residues. V was pared by 5 bases and J by 2 bases, with 16 bases between. This CDR3 is CASSLTGTEPYNEQFF. For the CDR3, the DNA is TGTGCCAGCAGCCTTACGGGGACCGAACCCTACAATGAGCAGTTCTTC.

The chain recombines TRBV10-3 with TRBJ1-1, with D unresolved. The CDR3 spans 13 residues. The germline V and J ends were trimmed by 6 bases and 8 bases, with 16 bases remaining between them. CDR1 is ENHRY, CDR2 SYGVKD, per germline. CDR3 amino acids: CAIRRTDGSEAFF. The CDR3, as DNA: TGTGCCATCAGAAGAACCGACGGATCGGAAGCTTTCTTT.

V gene TRBV21-1 combines with J gene TRBJ2-1; TRBD2 is the table's D call, not checked against the DNA. TRBV21-1 is a pseudogene segment. The CDR3 is 11 amino acids. CDR3 amino acids: CASSRVAGEIF. The CDR3 DNA follows: TGTGCCAGCAGCAGGGTAGCGGGAGAGATCTTC.

This clonotype was detected only a few times. V usage is TRBV4-3 and J usage is TRBJ2-7; 8 bases are a match to TRBD1. The V gene's germline CDR1 is LGHNA and CDR2 YSLEER. V lost 4 bases and J lost 2; bases outside the gene matches: 7. The CDR3 has 15 amino acids. Here the CDR3 reads CASSPGTGSAYEQYF. DNA for the CDR3: TGCGCCAGCAGCCCCGGGACAGGAAGCGCCTACGAGCAGTACTTC.

V gene TRBV11-2 combines with J gene TRBJ2-3; D unclear. With 6 bases removed from V and 2 bases from J, the gap between germline ends came to 12 bases. This CDR3 is built from 14 residues. CDR1 is SGHAT and CDR2 is FQNNGV in the germline V gene. As DNA, the CDR3 is TGTGCCAGCAGGAACGAACGGCTCACAGATACGCAGTATTTT. Residues: CASRNERLTDTQYF.

This clonotype was seen at least ten times. This chain links TRBV7-8 with TRBJ1-1, with D possibly TRBD1 on 5 matching bases. V lost 1 base to trimming and J lost 1 base, with 7 bases between them. The CDR3 totals 14 residues. In germline, CDR1 is SGHVS, CDR2 FQNEAQ. CDR3 bases: TGTGCCAGCAGCTTAGGCGGGGGGAACACTGAAGCTTTCTTT. Its protein product is CASSLGGGNTEAFF.

The chain carries TRBV12-3 or TRBV12-4 and TRBJ1-2; no definite D call. V shed 4 bases and J shed 4 bases, with 10 bases lying between them. This CDR3 comprises 13 residues. CDR3 bases: TGTGCCAGCAGTTCCAGCGCAGCCTATGGCTACACCTTC. As protein: CASSSSAAYGYTF.

The V gene is TRBV7-8, the J gene TRBJ1-4; TRBD1 is a possible D gene (5 bases). The CDR3 sequence is 14 residues long. Germline V gene sequence: CDR1 SGHVS, CDR2 FQNEAQ. Trimming took off 3 bases at V and 12 bases at J, with 17 bases between the two ends. This CDR3 is CASSFTQLVGELFF. As DNA, the CDR3 is TGTGCCAGCAGCTTTACCCAGCTAGTGGGGGAACTGTTTTTT.

The rearrangement links TRBV6-6 to TRBJ2-3; TRBD1 is a possible D gene (6 bases). The CDR3 has 13 residues. Germline V gene data show CDR1 as MNHNY and CDR2 as SVGAGI (reference sequence). The DNA of the CDR3 is TGTGGGTCGGGACAAGAGAGCACAGATACGCAGTATTTT. It translates to CGSGQESTDTQYF.

The genes are TRBV11-2 and TRBJ2-7, with no clear D. V lost 1 base and J 6 bases, leaving 22 bases between the germline ends. Germline assignment: CDR1 SGHAT and CDR2 FQNNGV. This CDR3 is built from 17 residues. The DNA for the CDR3 is TGTGCCAGCAGCTTAGGATCTTGGGGTCATCTGCGCGCCGAGCAGTACTTC. Its translation: CASSLGSWGHLRAEQYF.

The chain combines TRBV27 with TRBJ2-7; TRBD2 matches 9 bases. Trimming cost V 6 bases and J 7 bases; bases outside gene matches: 7. In germline, CDR1 is MNHEY, CDR2 SMNVEV (reference sequence). The length of the CDR3 is 13 residues. As DNA, the CDR3 is TGTGCCAGCAGCTTAAATGGACTAGCGGAGCAGTACTTC. It is translated as CASSLNGLAEQYF.

This chain links TRBV12-3 or TRBV12-4 with TRBJ1-1; possible D gene TRBD1, 6 bases. The V end was cut by 4 bases, the J end by 0 bases, with 12 bases between. The CDR3 loop spans 15 amino acids. The CDR3 region is CASSWGGRVNTEAFF. The CDR3 DNA follows: TGTGCCAGCAGTTGGGGGGGCAGGGTGAACACTGAAGCTTTCTTT.

V gene TRBV7-3 combines with J gene TRBJ2-1, with TRBD2 identical over 8 bases. The length of the CDR3 is 15 residues. Germline V gene data show CDR1 as SGHTA and CDR2 as FQGTGA. V was pared by 5 bases and J by 1 base, with 4 bases of the junction left unmatched. The chain's CDR3 is CASSGVAGSYNEQFF. DNA of the CDR3: TGTGCCAGCAGCGGAGTAGCGGGGTCCTACAATGAGCAGTTCTTC.

Here the CDR3 DNA reads TGTGCCAGCAGCGCTATCTATAGGGGGCGCCGGCCTAATAGTATGAACACTGAAGCTTTCTTT. This translates into CASSAIYRGRRPNSMNTEAFF. V and J are TRBV9 and TRBJ1-1, with 7 bases aligning to TRBD1. Germline CDR1 reads SGDLS; CDR2 reads YYNGEE. The ends lost 3 bases at V and 0 bases at J; junction bases unmatched: 23. The CDR3 is made up of 21 amino acids. The whole variable domain, remainder taken from reference TRBV9 and TRBJ1-1, is DSGVTQTPKHLITATGQRVTLRCSPRSGDLSVYWYQQSLDQGLQFLIQYYNGEERAKGNILERFSAQQFPDLHSELNLSSLELGDSALYFCASSAIYRGRRPNSMNTEAFFGQGTRLTVV.